These 8 T cell receptor beta chains were sequenced from one sample in a study of glioma-infiltrating T cells after dendritic cell vaccination. Only in-frame clones appear in the TCRdb table, and some are missing; sequencing was by immunoSEQ multiplex PCR. The repertoire consists of more than 75,000 clones, with roughly 80% occurring once and the leading ten covering roughly 6.8%. Noted time point: after dendritic cell vaccination, including at tumor progression/relapse. The sequencing here drew on blood, taken after dendritic cell vaccination. The receptors here all came from a human donor with glioblastoma.

J is TRBJ2-3 and V is TRBV5-4; D perhaps matches TRBD1 (5 bases). Germline values: CDR1 SGHNT, CDR2 YYREEE (reference sequence). CDR3 size: 15 residues. Deletions cut 4 bases from V and 4 bases from J, with 16 bases between. CDR3 residues: CASSQDSPVSDTQYF. The CDR3 coding sequence is TGTGCCAGCAGCCAAGACAGCCCAGTCTCAGATACGCAGTATTTT.

The chain combines TRBV7-2 with TRBJ1-5; D unclear. Germline CDR1 and CDR2: SGHTA and FQGNSA. This CDR3 has 15 residues. V lost 3 bases and J lost 0, with 9 bases in between. The CDR3 DNA reads TGTGCCAGCAGCTTTGGCGGTAATAGCAATCAGCCCCAGCATTTT. This codes for CASSFGGNSNQPQHF.

CDR3 in amino acids: CASSLSRDRTNQPQHF. The CDR3 DNA reads TGCGCCAGCAGCCTGTCCCGGGACAGGACCAATCAGCCCCAGCATTTT. The J gene is TRBJ1-5, the V gene TRBV4-3; TRBD1 matches 8 bases. CDR3 length: 16 amino acids. With 4 bases clipped from V and 3 bases from J, the junction kept 8 bases outside the gene matches. Germline values: CDR1 LGHNA, CDR2 YSLEER.

The V call is TRBV2, the J call TRBJ1-1, with D possibly being TRBD1 (6 bases). The germline V and J ends were trimmed by 2 bases and 4 bases, with 17 bases remaining between them. CDR3 length equals 16 residues. CDR1 and CDR2 (germline): SNHLY, FYNNEI. The CDR3 protein is CASSEWRRQVVTEAFF. CDR3 coding DNA: TGTGCCAGCAGTGAATGGAGGAGACAGGTAGTCACTGAAGCTTTCTTT.

Concerning this clone: Other DNA sequences of this sample code for an identical CDR3. The chain is built from TRBV6-5 and TRBJ1-3; the D is unclear. The length of the CDR3 is 13 residues. V was clipped by 0 bases and J by 5 bases, with 5 bases between them. Germline V gene sequence: CDR1 MNHEY, CDR2 SVGAGI. CDR3 loop: CASSYSSRNTIYF. CDR3 nucleotides: TGTGCCAGCAGTTACTCGAGTAGAAACACCATATATTTT.

This clone was counted between two and nine times. The V gene is TRBV5-1, the J gene TRBJ1-6; 7 bases fit TRBD1. Trimming at V came to 4 bases and at J to 7 bases, leaving 5 bases not matched to a gene. Per germline, CDR1 SGHRS and CDR2 YFSETQ. There are 14 residues in the CDR3. The CDR3 protein is CASSEGQLNSPLHF. In DNA, the CDR3 is TGCGCCAGCAGCGAGGGACAGTTGAATTCACCCCTCCACTTT.

The V call is TRBV6-1, the J call TRBJ2-5, with TRBD1 as a possible D gene (6 bases). V lost 8 bases and J lost 4, with 17 bases in between. Germline assignment: CDR1 MNHNS and CDR2 SASEGT. The CDR3 is 14 amino acids. The CDR3 region is CASGPTGMGETQYF. In DNA, the CDR3 is TGTGCCAGCGGCCCCACAGGGATGGGAGAGACCCAGTACTTC.

The gene calls are TRBV2 and TRBJ2-7, with 13 bases aligning to TRBD2. The CDR3 extends over 18 amino acids. Germline CDR1 and CDR2: SNHLY and FYNNEI. Trimming cost V 5 bases and J 1 base; bases outside gene matches: 11. The CDR3 nucleotides read TGTGCCAGCAGTCCTCGAAGACTAGCGGGGGGCCTTTCCTACGAGCAGTACTTC. Translated: CASSPRRLAGGLSYEQYF.